Presented here are 7 T cell receptor beta chains from one specimen sequenced in a study of blood T cells in healthy people across ages. A second PCR, run for about 7 to 11 cycles, used a sample-barcoded 5' primer plus a J-beta primer mix. TCRdb fed the 5' RACE reads into MiXCR, producing one record per CDR3 protein. This sample yields under 950,000 distinct CDR3 sequences, of which 20% to 25% are seen a single time; about 22% belongs to the top ten. Sequenced input: blood. Receptors were obtained from a man in his sixties or seventies in good health.

The V gene is TRBV18, the J gene TRBJ1-5; the D is unclear. The germline V gene encodes CDR1 KGHSH and CDR2 LQKENI. There are 13 residues in the CDR3. The germline V and J ends were trimmed by 2 bases and 7 bases, with 9 bases remaining between them. Here the CDR3 DNA reads TGTGCCAGCTCACCATTGGGCGGGCAGCCCCAGCATTTT. Amino acid sequence: CASSPLGGQPQHF.

The rearrangement uses TRBV11-2 and TRBJ2-1; TRBD2 is a possible D gene (7 bases). This CDR3 spans 16 amino acids. The germline gives CDR1 SGHAT, CDR2 FQNNGV. The germline V and J ends were trimmed by 4 bases and 4 bases, with 17 bases remaining between them. The CDR3 coding sequence is TGTGCCAGCAGCTCTACCCGAGGGGGGGCATACAATGAGCAGTTCTTC. Protein: CASSSTRGGAYNEQFF.

The V gene is TRBV2, the J gene TRBJ1-4, with 8 bases that match TRBD1. V shed 11 bases, J shed 5 bases, and the junction held 13 bases outside the gene matches. Germline lookup yields CDR1 SNHLY and CDR2 FYNNEI. The CDR3 runs to 15 residues. CDR3 in amino acids: CACGAQGTGNEKLFF. The CDR3 coding sequence is TGTGCCTGCGGGGCTCAAGGGACAGGAAATGAAAAACTGTTTTTT.

In this sample, this clonotype turned up many times. V gene TRBV5-6 combines with J gene TRBJ1-2; no clear D gene. The CDR3 runs to 13 residues. V lost 7 bases, J lost 4 bases, and 14 bases lay in between. Germline CDR1 SGHDT, CDR2 YYEEEE. CDR3 coding DNA: TGTGCCAGCTGCCCGCGGGAGGCCTATGGCTACACCTTC. This encodes CASCPREAYGYTF. The whole variable domain, filled in from reference TRBV5-6 and TRBJ1-2, reads DAGVTQSPTHLIKTRGQQVTLRCSPKSGHDTVSWYQQALGQGPQFIFQYYEEEERQRGNFPDRFSGHQFPNYSSELNVNALLLGDSALYLCASCPREAYGYTFGSGTRLTVV.

The rearrangement links TRBV5-5 to TRBJ1-4; D call uncertain. The CDR3 extends over 14 amino acids. The V gene's germline CDR1 is SGHKS and CDR2 YYEKEE (reference sequence). With 4 bases removed from V and 0 bases from J, the gap between germline ends came to 7 bases. The CDR3 nucleotides are TGTGCCAGCAGCCCGGATGCAACTAATGAAAAACTGTTTTTT. It yields the protein CASSPDATNEKLFF.

This clonotype was recorded at least ten times. The CDR3 DNA is TGTGCCAGCAGTTACGGACAGAAGGCTTTCTTT. Protein: CASSYGQKAFF. The V call is TRBV5-6, the J call TRBJ1-1; TRBD1 is a possible D gene (6 bases). The V end was cut by 5 bases, the J end by 11 bases, with 13 bases between. CDR3 length: 11 amino acids. The germline V gene encodes CDR1 SGHDT and CDR2 YYEEEE.

V and J are TRBV12-3 or TRBV12-4 and TRBJ1-1, with TRBD1 matching 7 bases. The CDR3 sequence is 15 residues long. Trimming took 8 bases from V and 0 from J; bases not matched to a gene: 9. The CDR3 sequence: CASHGERGLNTEAFF. CDR3 nucleotides: TGTGCCAGCCATGGGGAAAGGGGGCTGAACACTGAAGCTTTCTTT.